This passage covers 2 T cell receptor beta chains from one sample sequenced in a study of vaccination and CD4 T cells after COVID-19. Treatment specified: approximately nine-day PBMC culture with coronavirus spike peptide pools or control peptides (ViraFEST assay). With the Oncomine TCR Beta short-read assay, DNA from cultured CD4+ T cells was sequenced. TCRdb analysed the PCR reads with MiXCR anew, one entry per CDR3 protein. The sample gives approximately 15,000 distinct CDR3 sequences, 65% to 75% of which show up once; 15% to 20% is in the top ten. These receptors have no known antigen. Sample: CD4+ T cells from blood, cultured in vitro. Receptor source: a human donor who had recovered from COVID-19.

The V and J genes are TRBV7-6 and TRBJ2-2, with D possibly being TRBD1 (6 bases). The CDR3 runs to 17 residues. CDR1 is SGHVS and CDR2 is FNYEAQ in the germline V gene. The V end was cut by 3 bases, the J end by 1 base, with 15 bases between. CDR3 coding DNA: TGTGCCAGCAGCTTGCCCCGCCAGACAGGGAACACCGGGGAGCTGTTTTTT. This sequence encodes CASSLPRQTGNTGELFF. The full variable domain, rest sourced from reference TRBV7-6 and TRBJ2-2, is GAGVSQSPRYKVTKRGQDVALRCDPISGHVSLYWYRQALGQGPEFLTYFNYEAQQDKSGLPNDRFSAERPEGSISTLTIQRTEQRDSAMYRCASSLPRQTGNTGELFFGEGSRLTVL.

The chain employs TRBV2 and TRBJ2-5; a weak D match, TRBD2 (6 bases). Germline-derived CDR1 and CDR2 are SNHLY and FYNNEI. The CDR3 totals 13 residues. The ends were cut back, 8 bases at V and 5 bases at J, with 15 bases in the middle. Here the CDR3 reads CASRRSGGETQYF. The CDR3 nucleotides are TGTGCCAGCCGTAGGTCCGGGGGTGAGACCCAGTACTTC.